What follows are 21 T cell receptor beta chains derived from one specimen sequenced in a study of T cell changes during pregnancy in multiple sclerosis. Generated by immunoSEQ multiplex PCR, the TCRdb table keeps only in-frame clones and is missing some. The data hold roughly 71,000 clones, with roughly nine tenths observed a single time. Sequences were derived from peripheral blood, sampled in the first trimester of pregnancy. These receptors all come from a female donor in good health, enrolled as a control in a pregnancy study.

The chain uses TRBV27 and TRBJ1-2; 7 nucleotides line up with TRBD1. From germline, CDR1 is MNHEY and CDR2 SMNVEV (reference sequence). The length of the CDR3 is 15 residues. V shed 7 bases, J shed 7 bases, and the junction held 15 bases outside the gene matches. The CDR3 here is CASTTRTGTKGGYTF. DNA of the CDR3: TGTGCCAGCACCACCAGGACAGGTACAAAAGGTGGCTACACCTTC.

The chain couples TRBV2 to TRBJ2-6, with a weak D call TRBD1 (6 bases). Trimming pared 4 bases from V and 3 bases from J, leaving 7 bases between. The CDR3 spans 14 residues. Germline-derived CDR1 and CDR2 are SNHLY and FYNNEI. The CDR3 is CASSGGLGANVLTF. CDR3 DNA sequence: TGTGCCAGCAGTGGGGGGCTTGGGGCCAACGTCCTGACTTTC.

This chain connects TRBV28 to TRBJ1-1, with a tentative D call TRBD1 (5 bases). Trimming pared 3 bases from V and 0 bases from J, leaving 14 bases between. Germline CDR1 reads MDHEN; CDR2 reads SYDVKM. The CDR3 is made up of 16 amino acids. CDR3 nucleotide sequence: TGTGCCAGCAGTTTGGGGCGGATCGTTATGAACACTGAAGCTTTCTTT. Translation gives CASSLGRIVMNTEAFF.

J is TRBJ1-4 and V is TRBV28, with 9 bases lining up with TRBD1. With 6 bases clipped from V and 6 bases from J, the junction kept 8 bases outside the gene matches. The CDR3 totals 15 residues. Germline CDR1 MDHEN, CDR2 SYDVKM. As DNA, the CDR3 is TGTGCCAGCAGCATAGGGACAGGGAGAGATGAAAAACTGTTTTTT. This sequence encodes CASSIGTGRDEKLFF.

The chain joins TRBV10-3 to TRBJ2-3; 12 bases fit TRBD2. The CDR3 sequence is 16 residues long. V shed 6 bases, J shed 2 bases, and the junction held 6 bases outside the gene matches. Per the germline V gene, CDR1 is ENHRY and CDR2 is SYGVKD. The CDR3 is CAIRPSGRVPTDTQYF. The CDR3 DNA reads as TGTGCCATCAGGCCTAGCGGGAGGGTTCCCACAGATACGCAGTATTTT.

The chain is built from TRBV28 and TRBJ2-7; TRBD1 matches 7 bases. J gave up 5 bases and V 8 bases, and 12 bases lay outside the gene matches. This CDR3 is 14 amino acids long. Germline V gene lookup returns CDR1 MDHEN and CDR2 SYDVKM. This CDR3 reads CASGPGQTGHEQYF. The DNA for the CDR3 is TGTGCCAGCGGACCGGGACAGACGGGCCACGAGCAGTACTTC. Together with reference TRBV28 and TRBJ2-7, the CDR3 gives the full variable domain: DVKVTQSSRYLVKRTGEKVFLECVQDMDHENMFWYRQDPGLGLRLIYFSYDVKMKEKGDIPEGYSVSREKKERFSLILESASTNQTSMYLCASGPGQTGHEQYFGPGTRLTVT.

The chain carries TRBV4-1 and TRBJ2-1, with 13 bases fitting TRBD2. Per the germline V gene, CDR1 is MGHRA and CDR2 is YSYEKL. V lost 5 bases to trimming and J lost 5 bases; unmatched junction nucleotides: 3. The CDR3 spans 15 residues. The CDR3 region has the DNA TGCGCCAGCAGCGAACTAGCGGGAGGGAACAATGAGCAGTTCTTC. The encoded protein is CASSELAGGNNEQFF.

The chain recombines TRBV5-6 with TRBJ2-5; 7 bases are shared with TRBD1. The germline CDR1 and CDR2 sequences are SGHDT and YYEEEE. CDR3 length: 16 amino acids. The junction had 12 bases not matched to a gene; V was cut back by 4 bases and J by 3 bases. CDR3 amino acids: CASSRIWDRGEETQYF. The CDR3 DNA sequence: TGTGCCAGCAGCCGGATTTGGGACAGAGGGGAAGAGACCCAGTACTTC. Supplemented by reference TRBV5-6 and TRBJ2-5, the full variable domain reads DAGVTQSPTHLIKTRGQQVTLRCSPKSGHDTVSWYQQALGQGPQFIFQYYEEEERQRGNFPDRFSGHQFPNYSSELNVNALLLGDSALYLCASSRIWDRGEETQYFGPGTRLLVL.

V and J are TRBV11-2 and TRBJ2-3, with TRBD2 identical over 11 bases. V gave up 5 bases and J gave up 1 base; unmatched junction bases: 11. The CDR3 is made up of 18 amino acids. Germline V gives CDR1 SGHAT, CDR2 FQNNGV. As DNA, the CDR3 is TGTGCCAGCAGCGCCAGGGGGACTAGCGGAGCCCGCACAGATACGCAGTATTTT. Amino acid sequence: CASSARGTSGARTDTQYF.

This clone was detected once. This chain joins TRBV10-2 and TRBJ1-3, with a possible D match to TRBD1 (5 bases). Germline V gene sequence: CDR1 WSHSY, CDR2 SAAADI. This CDR3 has 14 residues. Trimming pared 2 bases from V and 3 bases from J, leaving 8 bases between. CDR3 region: CASSERGSGNTIYF. CDR3 nucleotide sequence: TGCGCCAGCAGTGAGAGGGGTAGTGGAAACACCATATATTTT.

The rearrangement links TRBV27 to TRBJ2-3, with 9 bases fitting TRBD2. The V gene's germline CDR1 is MNHEY and CDR2 SMNVEV (reference sequence). The CDR3 sequence is 16 residues long. Trimming at V came to 2 bases and at J to 5 bases, leaving 8 bases not matched to a gene. In nucleotides, the CDR3 is TGTGCCAGCAGTTTAGTAGCGGGAGCTAGGGAAGATACGCAGTATTTT. It is translated as CASSLVAGAREDTQYF.

The J gene is TRBJ2-3, the V gene TRBV5-1; the match to TRBD2 covers 7 bases. The germline CDR1 and CDR2 sequences are SGHRS and YFSETQ. The J segment lost 2 bases and the V segment lost 2 bases, leaving 5 bases of the junction unmatched. The CDR3 spans 15 residues. The CDR3 protein is CASSFGGGYTDTQYF. In DNA form, the CDR3 reads TGCGCCAGCAGCTTCGGGGGAGGGTACACAGATACGCAGTATTTT.

The rearrangement links TRBV6-1 to TRBJ2-5, with D possibly matching TRBD1 (5 bases). Germline V gene data show CDR1 as MNHNS and CDR2 as SASEGT. The CDR3 contains 13 residues. The V end lost 6 bases, the J end lost 2 bases, and 10 bases lay between the germline ends. The CDR3 DNA reads TGTGCCAGCAGCAACGACAGACAAGAGACCCAGTACTTC. It yields the protein CASSNDRQETQYF.

J is TRBJ1-5 and V is TRBV27; weak D call: TRBD1 (5 bases). The V and J ends lost 3 bases and 7 bases respectively, with 13 bases between them. Germline V gives CDR1 MNHEY, CDR2 SMNVEV (reference sequence). The CDR3 contains 14 residues. This CDR3 reads CASSFRADIQPQHF. In DNA form, the CDR3 reads TGTGCCAGCAGTTTTAGGGCGGACATCCAGCCCCAGCATTTT.

The V gene is TRBV27, the J gene TRBJ2-5; 7 positions agree with TRBD2. V lost 5 bases, J lost 1 base, and 7 bases stayed unmatched. Germline CDR1 is MNHEY and CDR2 is SMNVEV (reference sequence). The CDR3 runs to 15 residues. CDR3 residues: CASSPERGLQETQYF. CDR3 sequence (DNA): TGTGCCAGCAGTCCCGAGCGGGGACTCCAAGAGACCCAGTACTTC.

This chain links TRBV6-5 with TRBJ2-7; D perhaps matches TRBD2 (6 bases). V lost 6 bases to trimming and J lost 7 bases, with 19 bases between them. In germline, CDR1 is MNHEY, CDR2 SVGAGI. The CDR3 consists of 14 residues. Written as DNA, the CDR3 is TGTGCCAGCAGACCACCGGGGGATCTCGGAGAGCAGTACTTC. Protein: CASRPPGDLGEQYF.

The chain combines TRBV6-1 with TRBJ2-3; TRBD2 agrees at 13 bases. The germline V gene encodes CDR1 MNHNS and CDR2 SASEGT. Trimming at V came to 6 bases and at J to 2 bases, leaving 2 bases not matched to a gene. The CDR3 covers 15 residues. The CDR3 is CASRGLAGDTDTQYF. In DNA, the CDR3 is TGTGCCAGCAGAGGACTAGCGGGGGACACAGATACGCAGTATTTT.

The rearrangement links TRBV5-1 to TRBJ2-1; TRBD2 is a possible D gene (6 bases). Trimming stripped 0 bases from V and 6 bases from J, with 13 bases between. The CDR3 has 15 residues. The V gene's germline CDR1 is SGHRS and CDR2 YFSETQ. The CDR3 region is CASSLVVAGPNEQFF. CDR3 nucleotide sequence: TGCGCCAGCAGCTTGGTAGTCGCGGGACCCAATGAGCAGTTCTTC.

V is TRBV28 and J is TRBJ1-1; TRBD1 aligns across 10 bases. This CDR3 has 13 amino acids. The V gene's germline CDR1 is MDHEN and CDR2 SYDVKM. Trimming at V came to 6 bases and at J to 10 bases, leaving 8 bases not matched to a gene. CDR3 DNA sequence: TGTGCCAGCAGCCGGGACAGGGGCGTGTTAGCTTTCTTT. Its translation: CASSRDRGVLAFF.

This chain uses TRBV2 with TRBJ2-7, with TRBD2 matching over 9 bases. Germline V gene lookup returns CDR1 SNHLY and CDR2 FYNNEI. The CDR3 length is 15 residues. Trimming took 1 base from V and 4 from J; bases not matched to a gene: 5. The CDR3 sequence: CASSEGLAGTYEQYF. In DNA, the CDR3 is TGTGCCAGCAGTGAAGGGCTAGCGGGGACATACGAGCAGTACTTC.

This chain uses TRBV18 with TRBJ1-1; TRBD1 is a possible D gene (6 bases). This CDR3 is 14 amino acids long. Germline V gene data show CDR1 as KGHSH and CDR2 as LQKENI. Trimming removed 5 bases at V and 1 base at J, with 11 bases between. The CDR3 reads CASSWGQQNTEAFF. The CDR3 DNA sequence: TGTGCCAGCTCATGGGGACAACAGAACACTGAAGCTTTCTTT. Variable domain in full (rest from reference TRBV18 and TRBJ1-1): NAGVMQNPRHLVRRRGQEARLRCSPMKGHSHVYWYRQLPEEGLKFMVYLQKENIIDESGMPKERFSAEFPKEGPSILRIQQVVRGDSAAYFCASSWGQQNTEAFFGQGTRLTVV.